This T cell receptor beta chain was profiled in a study of control samples from healthy donors and cancer patients. This CDR3 region has 16 residues. Germline assignment: CDR1 KGHSH and CDR2 LQKENI. The ends were cut back, 2 bases at V and 7 bases at J, with 17 bases in the middle. This table comes from immunoSEQ multiplex PCR, and its TCRdb copy is limited to in-frame clones, with some not included. The table lists 25,000 to 35,000 clones, about nine tenths of them singletons, with about 12% in the top ten. Sequenced: PBMCs. The clonotype originates from a man aged 45-65 years with lung cancer. This chain connects TRBV18 to TRBJ1-4; unclear D gene. The CDR3 loop is CASSPIFGGGVEKLFF. CDR3 DNA sequence: TGTGCCAGCTCACCAATATTTGGAGGCGGTGTTGAAAAACTGTTTTTT.